The clone carrying this T cell receptor beta chain appeared once. The antigen remains undetermined. Genomic DNA came from frozen unsorted single-cell suspensions. The data are from a study of immune cell composition in non-small cell lung cancer. Study findings and constraints: Tumour TCR-beta clonality was not significantly tied to smoking pack-years. Lung squamous cell carcinoma tumours had significantly higher top 10 clone scores and productive clonality than lung adenocarcinoma. Dominant in vivo tumour-associated clones were not shown to share tumour-reactive sequences.

Germline CDR1 is SGHKS and CDR2 is YYEKEE (reference sequence). The CDR3 runs 15 residues. V trimming: 1 base; J trimming: 6 bases; junction bases outside the gene matches: 4. This table comes from immunoSEQ multiplex PCR, and its TCRdb copy is limited to in-frame clones, with some not included. The table shows 5,500 to 7,000 clones, with 78% occurring only once. The chain has TRBV5-5 and TRBJ2-1; 10 nucleotides match TRBD2. Sequences were obtained from lung tumor tissue. The TCR comes from a human donor with non-small cell lung cancer. The CDR3 DNA sequence: TGTGCCAGCAGCTTGTGGTCTAGCGGGGGCAATGAGCAGTTCTTC. The encoded protein is CASSLWSSGGNEQFF.